The 12 T cell receptor beta chains presented below share a single source sample, sequenced in a study of shared clonotypes between healthy human individuals. Assay: immunoSEQ multiplex PCR; the TCRdb copy retains only in-frame clones and omits some. Of roughly 1 million clones listed, about 80% are singletons. Material: memory CD4+ T cells sorted from blood. As for subset: CD45RA-negative fraction. The source is a young man in good health.

The chain carries TRBV29-1 and TRBJ2-1, with 10 bases lining up with TRBD2. V was pared by 8 bases and J by 5 bases, with 9 bases of the junction left unmatched. CDR1 and CDR2 (germline): SQVTM, ANQGSEA. The CDR3 runs 14 residues. CDR3 DNA: TGCAGCTTCCGAAGTAGCGGGGGGAACAATGAGCAGTTCTTC. As protein: CSFRSSGGNNEQFF.

This clone was seen a handful of times. The V call is TRBV2, the J call TRBJ2-7, with D perhaps matching TRBD2 (7 bases). This CDR3 has 15 residues. Germline V gene data show CDR1 as SNHLY and CDR2 as FYNNEI. The V and J ends lost 6 bases and 2 bases respectively, with 17 bases between them. The CDR3 is CASRMGGLGTYEQYF. Written as DNA, the CDR3 is TGTGCCAGCAGGATGGGGGGGCTAGGAACCTACGAGCAGTACTTC.

V usage is TRBV28 and J usage is TRBJ2-5; 10 positions match TRBD1. CDR1 and CDR2 (germline): MDHEN, SYDVKM. The V segment lost 5 bases and the J segment 6 bases; nucleotides outside the gene matches: 12. The CDR3 sequence is 16 residues long. CDR3 bases: TGTGCCAGCAGTGGATCGGGACAGGGGTTGGGGAAGACCCAGTACTTC. It codes for CASSGSGQGLGKTQYF.

The sample holds one count of this clone. The chain couples TRBV11-2 to TRBJ2-3, with 7 nucleotides matching TRBD1. CDR1 is SGHAT, CDR2 FQNNGV, per germline. This CDR3 is 15 amino acids long. After removal of 4 bases from V and 4 bases from J, the junction contained 8 bases not matched to a gene. The CDR3 DNA reads as TGTGCCAGCAGCTCCGCAGGGGGTCGTGCAGATACGCAGTATTTT. Residues: CASSSAGGRADTQYF.

V gene TRBV6-5 combines with J gene TRBJ2-5; no firm D call. The CDR3 is made up of 10 amino acids. V shed 8 bases and J shed 7 bases, with 8 bases lying between them. The germline CDR1 and CDR2 sequences are MNHEY and SVGAGI. The CDR3 reads CASGVRTQYF. The CDR3 DNA sequence: TGTGCCAGCGGGGTACGGACCCAGTACTTC.

This clone appeared a few times. This chain uses TRBV27 with TRBJ1-2; a possible D gene is TRBD1 (5 bases). V shed 2 bases and J shed 4 bases, with 11 bases lying between them. CDR1 MNHEY and CDR2 SMNVEV come from the germline V gene (reference sequence). CDR3 size: 14 residues. CDR3 protein: CASSLGAAFYGYTF. The CDR3, as DNA: TGTGCCAGCAGTTTAGGGGCAGCATTCTATGGCTACACCTTC.

This clone was detected only a few times. The J gene is TRBJ2-5, the V gene TRBV2, with TRBD2 identical over 7 bases. This CDR3 is 16 amino acids long. The germline gives CDR1 SNHLY, CDR2 FYNNEI. The V and J ends lost 3 bases and 4 bases, in that order; junction bases with no gene match: 11. This CDR3 reads CASSETERTGGETQYF. Written as DNA, the CDR3 is TGTGCCAGCAGTGAGACGGAACGGACGGGAGGAGAGACCCAGTACTTC.

Of note for this clone: A junction boundary mismatches the germline segment, possibly from a read error. The chain carries TRBV4-1 and TRBJ2-2; the D gene is possibly TRBD1 (6 bases). Looked up from germline, CDR1 is MGHRA and CDR2 is YSYEKL. The CDR3 covers 17 residues. The DNA for the CDR3 is TGCGCCAGCAGTCAAGCAAGTCGGACAGCCGCCACCGGGGAGCTGTTTTTT. This translates into CASSQASRTAATGELFF.

The chain combines TRBV5-4 with TRBJ2-7; D gene ambiguous. Per the germline V gene, CDR1 is SGHNT and CDR2 is YYREEE (reference sequence). The CDR3 spans 14 residues. Between the trimmed V and J ends, which lost 3 bases and 5 bases, there was a span of 15 bases. The chain's CDR3 is CASSSATGRHEQYF. CDR3 nucleotide sequence: TGTGCCAGCAGCTCTGCCACTGGGCGGCACGAGCAGTACTTC.

This clone was found once. The chain links TRBV2 to TRBJ2-1; 8 bases are shared with TRBD2. The V and J ends lost 8 bases and 0 bases, in that order; junction bases with no gene match: 3. The CDR3 has 14 amino acids. Germline CDR1 SNHLY, CDR2 FYNNEI. CDR3 DNA: TGTGCCAGCCAGAGCGGGAGCTCCTACAATGAGCAGTTCTTC. It encodes CASQSGSSYNEQFF.

V and J are TRBV5-1 and TRBJ2-7; TRBD2 aligns across 12 bases. Germline lookup yields CDR1 SGHRS and CDR2 YFSETQ. CDR3 length: 17 amino acids. Trimming took 4 bases from V and 4 from J; bases not matched to a gene: 12. CDR3 region: CASSPWTSGDPKYEQYF. The CDR3 DNA sequence: TGCGCCAGCAGCCCCTGGACTAGCGGGGACCCTAAATACGAGCAGTACTTC.

This clone appeared a few times. The rearrangement links TRBV30 to TRBJ2-7; D call uncertain. The CDR3 length is 12 residues. The germline CDR1 and CDR2 sequences are GTSNPN and SVGIG (reference sequence). V was pared by 3 bases and J by 7 bases, with 13 bases between. For the CDR3, the DNA is TGTGCCTGGAGCGGAACACGGAATGAGCAGTACTTC. Protein sequence: CAWSGTRNEQYF.